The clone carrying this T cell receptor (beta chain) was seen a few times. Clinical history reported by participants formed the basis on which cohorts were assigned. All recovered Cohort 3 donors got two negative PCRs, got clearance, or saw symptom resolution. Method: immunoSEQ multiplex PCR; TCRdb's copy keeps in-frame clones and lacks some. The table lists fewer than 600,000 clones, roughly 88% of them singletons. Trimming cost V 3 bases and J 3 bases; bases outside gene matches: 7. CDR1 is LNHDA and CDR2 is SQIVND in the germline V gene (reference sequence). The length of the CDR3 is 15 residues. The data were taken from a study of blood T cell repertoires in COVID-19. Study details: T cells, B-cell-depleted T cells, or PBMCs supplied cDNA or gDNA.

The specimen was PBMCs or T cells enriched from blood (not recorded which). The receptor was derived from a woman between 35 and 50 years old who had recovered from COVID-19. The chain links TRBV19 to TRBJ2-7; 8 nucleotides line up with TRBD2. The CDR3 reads CASSIVSGSNYEQYF. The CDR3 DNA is TGTGCCAGTAGTATTGTAAGCGGGAGTAACTACGAGCAGTACTTC.